The 31 T cell receptor beta chains below come from one sample, sequenced in a study of cytomegalovirus exposure and HLA in healthy donors (dated 2017 in TCRdb). The library was made by the immunoSEQ multiplex PCR assay. For the multiplex PCR, a mixture combining 60 forward primers for TCR Vbeta segments and 13 reverse primers for TCR Jbeta segments was used. Sourced from immuneACCESS, this table was stored by TCRdb with only in-frame sequences that have V and J called. A share of the clones is absent; for the studies checked, an unresolved V gene accounts for under half, and the remainder has no known explanation. Across this sample there are 150,000 to 200,000 clones, with 85% to 90% seen only once. The ten largest clones take up roughly 1.7% of the sample. Material for sequencing was PBMCs. All receptors come from a woman younger than 30 in good health and CMV-seronegative.

V is TRBV19 and J is TRBJ2-4; tentative D call: TRBD1 (5 bases). V dropped 2 bases and J dropped 3 bases, with 8 bases sitting between them. CDR3 length: 14 residues. Germline lookup yields CDR1 LNHDA and CDR2 SQIVND (reference sequence). CDR3: CASSIQGGKNIQYF. CDR3 nucleotide sequence: TGTGCCAGTAGTATACAGGGTGGCAAAAACATTCAGTACTTC. Full variable domain (outside the CDR3, taken from reference TRBV19 and TRBJ2-4): DGGITQSPKYLFRKEGQNVTLSCEQNLNHDAMYWYRQDPGQGLRLIYYSQIVNDFQKGDIAEGYSVSREKKESFPLTVTSAQKNPTAFYLCASSIQGGKNIQYFGAGTRLSVL.

The chain uses TRBV6-5 and TRBJ1-1; D gene uncertain. CDR1 is MNHEY, CDR2 SVGAGI, per germline. The V end lost 6 bases, the J end lost 7 bases, and 9 bases lay between the germline ends. The CDR3 consists of 11 residues. This chain's CDR3 is CASRVQFEAFF. In DNA, the CDR3 is TGTGCCAGCAGAGTACAGTTTGAAGCTTTCTTT.

As DNA, the CDR3 is TGTGCCAGCAGCCAAGATTTCAGGGCGACAAACTATGGCTACACCTTC. This codes for CASSQDFRATNYGYTF. The chain employs TRBV5-4 and TRBJ1-2, with D perhaps matching TRBD1 (5 bases). Trimming stripped 4 bases from V and 2 bases from J, with 18 bases between. Germline V gene sequence: CDR1 SGHNT, CDR2 YYREEE (reference sequence). CDR3 size: 16 residues.

The chain recombines TRBV6-1 with TRBJ1-2, with 7 positions matching TRBD1. In germline, CDR1 is MNHNS, CDR2 SASEGT. The ends lost 7 bases at V and 0 bases at J; junction bases unmatched: 8. The CDR3 runs to 15 residues. The CDR3, as DNA: TGTGCCAGCACCTATAGGGACAGATCTAACTATGGCTACACCTTC. It encodes CASTYRDRSNYGYTF.

This sequence joins TRBV25-1 and TRBJ2-5; D gene uncertain. Matching the DNA end better, TRBJ2-7 makes the J call doubtful. The CDR3 loop spans 11 amino acids. Per the germline V gene, CDR1 is MGHDK and CDR2 is SYGVNS. The CDR3 sequence: CASSDIYEQYF. Here the CDR3 DNA reads TGTGCCAGCAGTGACATCTACGAGCAGTACTTC.

The chain has TRBV10-3 and TRBJ1-3, with a weak D call TRBD1 (6 bases). V was clipped by 8 bases and J by 2 bases, with 7 bases between them. Germline CDR1 ENHRY, CDR2 SYGVKD. The CDR3 runs 12 residues. The CDR3 nucleotides read TGTGCCATCGCAGGGGCTGGAAACACCATATATTTT. Protein sequence: CAIAGAGNTIYF.

The chain recombines TRBV6-5 with TRBJ2-7; D perhaps matches TRBD1 (6 bases). V was pared by 8 bases and J by 6 bases, with 14 bases between. This CDR3 region has 12 residues. CDR1 and CDR2 from the germline V gene are MNHEY and SVGAGI. This CDR3 reads CASGRRGGEQYF. As DNA, the CDR3 is TGTGCCAGCGGACGGAGAGGGGGCGAGCAGTACTTC.

The genes are TRBV5-4 and TRBJ1-2; possibly TRBD1 for D (6 bases). Germline-derived CDR1 and CDR2 are SGHNT and YYREEE (reference sequence). The length of the CDR3 is 12 residues. The V end was cut by 10 bases, the J end by 8 bases, with 18 bases between. The CDR3 DNA is TGTGCCTCCGCGGGCGGGGGCGGGGGCTACACCTTC. It yields the protein CASAGGGGGYTF.

The count of this clone is one. The V call is TRBV5-1, the J call TRBJ2-1, with a tentative D call TRBD2 (6 bases). V dropped 0 bases and J dropped 5 bases, with 12 bases sitting between them. CDR3 length: 15 amino acids. Germline lookup yields CDR1 SGHRS and CDR2 YFSETQ. This CDR3 is CASSLAPGRHNEQFF. CDR3 in DNA: TGCGCCAGCAGCTTGGCCCCCGGGAGACACAATGAGCAGTTCTTC.

This chain links TRBV6-5 with TRBJ2-7; 9 bases map to TRBD2. The CDR3 runs 15 residues. In germline, CDR1 is MNHEY, CDR2 SVGAGI. J was trimmed by 3 bases and V by 0 bases; bases with no gene match: 3. In DNA form, the CDR3 reads TGTGCCAGCAGTTACTCGCCTAGCGGGATCTACGAGCAGTACTTC. Its protein product is CASSYSPSGIYEQYF.

The rearrangement links TRBV29-1 to TRBJ1-5; the D is unclear. Germline CDR1 and CDR2: SQVTM and ANQGSEA. The CDR3 length is 12 residues. Trimming took off 6 bases at V and 0 bases at J, with 6 bases between the two ends. The CDR3 protein is CSVADSNQPQHF. The CDR3 DNA reads as TGCAGCGTGGCCGATAGCAATCAGCCCCAGCATTTT.

V is TRBV6-5 and J is TRBJ2-2; the match to TRBD2 covers 12 bases. This CDR3 has 15 amino acids. The ends lost 4 bases at V and 6 bases at J; junction bases unmatched: 3. Germline V gene lookup returns CDR1 MNHEY and CDR2 SVGAGI. For the CDR3, the DNA is TGTGCCAGCAGTTTCAGACTAGCGGGAGCCGGGGAGCTGTTTTTT. Translation gives CASSFRLAGAGELFF.

CDR3 sequence (DNA): TGCGCCAGCAGCCAAGGGAGGGCCGGAATGGTGCAAAACATTCAGTACTTC. Translating it yields CASSQGRAGMVQNIQYF. The chain has TRBV4-3 and TRBJ2-4, with a possible D match to TRBD2 (6 bases). CDR1 LGHNA and CDR2 YSLEER come from the germline V gene. This CDR3 has 17 residues. Trimming removed 1 base from V and 5 bases from J, with 18 bases in between.

The chain carries TRBV5-4 and TRBJ2-6; weak D call: TRBD2 (5 bases). The V gene lost 5 bases and the J gene lost 3 bases, with 12 bases spanning the gap. The germline V gene encodes CDR1 SGHNT and CDR2 YYREEE (reference sequence). The CDR3 covers 15 residues. This chain's CDR3 is CASRSREGGANVLTF. Here the CDR3 DNA reads TGTGCCAGCAGATCTCGGGAAGGTGGGGCCAACGTCCTGACTTTC.

The gene calls are TRBV6-1 and TRBJ1-1; tentative D call: TRBD1 (6 bases). From germline, CDR1 is MNHNS and CDR2 SASEGT. CDR3 length: 15 residues. V was cut by 8 bases and J by 0 bases, with 16 bases left in between. CDR3 protein: CASHQGTLMNTEAFF. In DNA, the CDR3 is TGTGCCAGCCATCAGGGGACATTAATGAACACTGAAGCTTTCTTT.

The chain couples TRBV19 to TRBJ2-1, with D maybe TRBD2 (5 bases). This CDR3 contains 13 residues. Germline CDR1 and CDR2: LNHDA and SQIVND (reference sequence). V dropped 6 bases and J dropped 7 bases, with 13 bases sitting between them. The CDR3 nucleotides are TGTGCCAGTAGGGAGGCAGTGAGGAATGAGCAGTTCTTC. Its translation is CASREAVRNEQFF.

The rearrangement joins TRBV18 to TRBJ2-1, with TRBD2 matching 7 bases. The CDR3 consists of 16 residues. Germline V gene data show CDR1 as KGHSH and CDR2 as LQKENI. Trimming cost V 6 bases and J 4 bases; bases outside gene matches: 12. The DNA for the CDR3 is TGTGCCAGCTCGCTGACCGGAGGACTAGGATACAATGAGCAGTTCTTC. Translated, it gives CASSLTGGLGYNEQFF.

This chain connects TRBV30 to TRBJ1-4, with TRBD1 as a possible D gene (5 bases). The CDR3 has 14 amino acids. CDR1 and CDR2 from the germline V gene are GTSNPN and SVGIG (reference sequence). Trimming shortened V by 3 bases and J by 4 bases, and 12 bases separated the two germline ends. The CDR3 DNA reads as TGTGCCTGGAGGGCGACAGCCCATAATGAAAAACTGTTTTTT. Its translation: CAWRATAHNEKLFF.

In its sample, this clone was seen a few times. This chain uses TRBV30 with TRBJ2-2; 7 bases match TRBD2. With 6 bases clipped from V and 5 bases from J, the junction kept 9 bases outside the gene matches. The CDR3 runs to 14 residues. CDR1 and CDR2 (germline): GTSNPN, SVGIG (reference sequence). CDR3 in DNA: TGTGCCTGCCCGCCGGGACTAAGAACCGGGGAGCTGTTTTTT. Protein sequence: CACPPGLRTGELFF. The entire variable domain, with the rest obtained from reference TRBV30 and TRBJ2-2, is as follows: SQTIHQWPATLVQPVGSPLSLECTVEGTSNPNLYWYRQAAGRGLQLLFYSVGIGQISSEVPQNLSASRPQDRQFILSSKKLLLSDSGFYLCACPPGLRTGELFFGEGSRLTVL.

The V call is TRBV11-1, the J call TRBJ2-1; D not certain. From germline, CDR1 is SGHAT and CDR2 FQDESV (reference sequence). This CDR3 contains 13 residues. V lost 0 bases to trimming and J lost 5 bases, with 5 bases between them. For the CDR3, the DNA is TGTGCCAGCAGCTTAGCGCTAAACAATGAGCAGTTCTTC. Its protein is CASSLALNNEQFF.

The chain links TRBV4-1 to TRBJ1-4, with D uncertain. V lost 0 bases and J 3 bases, leaving 11 bases between the germline ends. Germline CDR1 and CDR2: MGHRA and YSYEKL. The CDR3 totals 16 residues. CDR3 in amino acids: CASSQEGGIANEKLFF. CDR3 nucleotides: TGCGCCAGCAGCCAAGAGGGCGGGATAGCTAATGAAAAACTGTTTTTT.

This chain uses TRBV2 with TRBJ1-2, with 10 bases fitting TRBD1. The J segment lost 4 bases and the V segment lost 7 bases, leaving 3 bases of the junction unmatched. Germline V lookup: CDR1 SNHLY, CDR2 FYNNEI. CDR3 length: 13 amino acids. In DNA form, the CDR3 reads TGTGCCAGCATGGACAGGGGGACCTATGGCTACACCTTC. This encodes CASMDRGTYGYTF.

This clone was picked up a small number of times. The gene calls are TRBV18 and TRBJ2-3; no reliable D call. The length of the CDR3 is 14 residues. Trimming cost V 2 bases and J 3 bases, with 9 bases left between them. The germline V gene has CDR1 KGHSH and CDR2 LQKENI. The CDR3 DNA sequence: TGTGCCAGCTCACCATTTCGGAGTACAGATACGCAGTATTTT. Its protein is CASSPFRSTDTQYF.

This chain joins TRBV28 and TRBJ1-5; D is possibly TRBD1 (6 bases). The length of the CDR3 is 15 residues. Looked up from germline, CDR1 is MDHEN and CDR2 is SYDVKM. Trimming left V 7 bases short and J 4 bases short, with 17 bases between. CDR3 nucleotides: TGTGCCAGCACCAGCGAGGGGGTCGGGAATCAGCCCCAGCATTTT. It specifies CASTSEGVGNQPQHF.

The chain employs TRBV5-4 and TRBJ2-1; D is uncertain. V dropped 0 bases and J dropped 5 bases, with 12 bases sitting between them. The CDR3 extends over 15 amino acids. The germline gives CDR1 SGHNT, CDR2 YYREEE (reference sequence). The CDR3: CASSLVRALNNEQFF. For the CDR3, the DNA is TGTGCCAGCAGCTTGGTACGAGCCTTGAACAATGAGCAGTTCTTC.

The chain uses TRBV27 and TRBJ2-7; D may be TRBD2 (6 bases). The V gene lost 3 bases and the J gene lost 3 bases, with 12 bases spanning the gap. This CDR3 region has 14 residues. Germline lookup yields CDR1 MNHEY and CDR2 SMNVEV (reference sequence). DNA for the CDR3: TGTGCCAGCAGTTTCGGGGGAGCCCTCTACGAGCAGTACTTC. Translating it yields CASSFGGALYEQYF.

CDR3 region: CASSSRQLAGGGNEQFF. In DNA, the CDR3 is TGTGCCAGCAGCTCAAGGCAGCTAGCGGGAGGGGGAAATGAGCAGTTCTTC. The chain couples TRBV5-4 to TRBJ2-1; the match to TRBD2 covers 12 bases. Germline CDR1 SGHNT, CDR2 YYREEE (reference sequence). Trimming at V came to 3 bases and at J to 7 bases, leaving 11 bases not matched to a gene. The CDR3 loop spans 17 amino acids.

The V call is TRBV5-4, the J call TRBJ1-1; 7 nucleotides align to TRBD1. Germline V gene data show CDR1 as SGHNT and CDR2 as YYREEE (reference sequence). This CDR3 region has 15 residues. Germline trimming cut 1 base from V and 1 base from J; bases unmatched to any gene: 4. The CDR3 sequence: CASSLWRGPNTEAFF. DNA of the CDR3: TGTGCCAGCAGCTTGTGGAGGGGGCCGAACACTGAAGCTTTCTTT.

V and J are TRBV27 and TRBJ1-4; D might be TRBD1 (6 bases). Per germline, CDR1 MNHEY and CDR2 SMNVEV (reference sequence). This CDR3 has 12 residues. Trimming shortened V by 5 bases and J by 14 bases, and 15 bases separated the two germline ends. The CDR3 DNA is TGTGCCAGCAGTCCACCGACAGGTTGGCTGTTTTTT. It yields the protein CASSPPTGWLFF. The variable domain in full, with the rest retrieved from reference TRBV27 and TRBJ1-4, is EAQVTQNPRYLITVTGKKLTVTCSQNMNHEYMSWYRQDPGLGLRQIYYSMNVEVTDKGDVPEGYKVSRKEKRNFPLILESPSPNQTSLYFCASSPPTGWLFFGSGTQLSVL.

The chain couples TRBV7-9 to TRBJ2-5; TRBD2 is a possible D gene (7 bases). Germline V gene lookup returns CDR1 SEHNR and CDR2 FQNEAQ (reference sequence). The CDR3 is made up of 16 amino acids. V lost 5 bases to trimming and J lost 2 bases, with 18 bases between them. The CDR3 loop reads CASSPLGEGQQETQYF. CDR3 in DNA: TGTGCCAGCAGCCCCCTAGGGGAGGGACAACAAGAGACCCAGTACTTC. Full variable domain (outside the CDR3, taken from reference TRBV7-9 and TRBJ2-5): DTGVSQNPRHKITKRGQNVTFRCDPISEHNRLYWYRQTLGQGPEFLTYFQNEAQLEKSRLLSDRFSAERPKGSFSTLEIQRTEQGDSAMYLCASSPLGEGQQETQYFGPGTRLLVL.

CDR3 in amino acids: CASSSLAGARTDTQYF. The DNA for the CDR3 is TGTGCCAGCAGCTCCCTAGCGGGAGCGCGCACAGATACGCAGTATTTT. The chain links TRBV5-5 to TRBJ2-3; 10 nucleotides match TRBD2. The CDR3 has 16 amino acids. Germline V gives CDR1 SGHKS, CDR2 YYEKEE (reference sequence). V lost 3 bases to trimming and J lost 1 base; unmatched junction nucleotides: 5.